These 29 T cell receptor beta chains were all obtained from the same sample, sequenced in a study of tumor and adjacent non-tumor tissue in lung cancer. The template was RNA from unsorted bulk tissue. TCRbeta libraries were built with three rounds of nested PCR, modified from ARM-PCR. TCRdb used MiXCR to reprocess the multiplex PCR reads, holding one entry per CDR3 protein. The profile shows 55,000 to 75,000 distinct CDR3 sequences, about 61% of them singletons. Sample: lung tumor tissue. The receptor source for this set is a man aged 45-60 years with non-small cell lung cancer.

The chain carries TRBV10-3 and TRBJ2-1; 10 bases are shared with TRBD2. The CDR3 is 15 residues long. V was clipped by 9 bases and J by 9 bases; unmatched bases: 14. The germline gives CDR1 ENHRY, CDR2 SYGVKD. The DNA for the CDR3 is TGTGCCATTATGTCCCGGACTAGCGGTTACGGTGAGCAGTTCTTC. Translated, it gives CAIMSRTSGYGEQFF.

This clonotype was seen repeatedly, ten times or more. This chain joins TRBV13 and TRBJ1-1, with 7 nucleotides matching TRBD1. Germline values: CDR1 PRHDT, CDR2 FYEKMQ (reference sequence). This CDR3 is 15 amino acids long. Trimming at V came to 3 bases and at J to 0 bases, leaving 4 bases not matched to a gene. CDR3 protein: CASSLQGVMNTEAFF. The CDR3 coding sequence is TGTGCCAGCAGCTTGCAGGGGGTGATGAACACTGAAGCTTTCTTT.

This CDR3 reads CATSDGGNTGELFF. The CDR3 DNA follows: TGTGCCACCAGTGATGGTGGAAACACCGGGGAGCTGTTTTTT. The rearrangement links TRBV24-1 to TRBJ2-2, with D hard to call. With 3 bases removed from V and 2 bases from J, the gap between germline ends came to 6 bases. CDR1 and CDR2 (germline): KGHDR, SFDVKD. This CDR3 contains 14 residues.

Here the CDR3 DNA reads TGCGCCAGCAGCCAAGAAAACAGGGAAATCGAGGAGCTGTTTTTT. Translated, it gives CASSQENREIEELFF. This chain links TRBV4-1 with TRBJ2-2, with D maybe TRBD1 (6 bases). The CDR3 sequence is 15 residues long. In germline, CDR1 is MGHRA, CDR2 YSYEKL. V lost 0 bases, J lost 10 bases, and 15 bases lay in between.

At least ten counts were recorded for this clonotype. CDR3: CASSTRDSVRGYTF. The CDR3 coding sequence is TGTGCCAGCAGTACCCGGGACAGTGTGCGTGGCTACACCTTC. The genes are TRBV6-1 and TRBJ1-2; TRBD1 matches 7 bases. V shed 5 bases, J shed 7 bases, and the junction held 10 bases outside the gene matches. Per the germline V gene, CDR1 is MNHNS and CDR2 is SASEGT. The CDR3 totals 14 residues.

This clonotype was counted between two and nine times. As the CDR3 is not closed by the conserved phenylalanine or tryptophan, this likely results from a read error. The DNA is left out, because the CDR3 cannot be placed on it with certainty; the CDR3 is given as TCRdb lists it. The chain uses TRBV14 and TRBJ2-7. Germline V gene data show CDR1 as SGHDN and CDR2 as FVKESK. The CDR3 is 15 residues long, counting both termini. CDR3 sequence reads: CASRQRSESSYEQCS.

This clonotype has more than one count but fewer than ten. V gene TRBV18 combines with J gene TRBJ2-5; D perhaps matches TRBD1 (6 bases). Germline V gene sequence: CDR1 KGHSH, CDR2 LQKENI. V lost 6 bases and J lost 5, with 13 bases in between. The length of the CDR3 is 13 residues. CDR3 in DNA: TGTGCCAGCTCGCAGAACAGGGATGAGACCCAGTACTTC. Its translation: CASSQNRDETQYF.

In DNA form, the CDR3 reads TGCGCCAGCAGCTTGGCCCCCGTCTCCTCAGATACGCAGTATTTT. It is translated as CASSLAPVSSDTQYF. The rearrangement joins TRBV5-1 to TRBJ2-3; D unresolved. The V gene lost 0 bases and the J gene lost 4 bases, with 12 bases spanning the gap. Germline V CDR1 and CDR2: SGHRS, YFSETQ. There are 15 residues in the CDR3.

As to this clonotype: The junction differs from germline at one of its ends, possibly a read error. This chain uses TRBV28 with TRBJ1-3; D unresolved. CDR3 length equals 15 residues. CDR1 is MDHEN and CDR2 is SYDVKM in the germline V gene. This chain's CDR3 is CASRAGIASGDTIYF. The CDR3 nucleotides read TGTGCCAGCAGGGCCGGGATAGCCTCTGGAGACACCATATACTTT.

Of note for this clonotype: A much larger clone differs from this one at a single base, so this may be a read error. This chain connects TRBV28 to TRBJ2-7; D not certain. This CDR3 is built from 14 residues. CDR1 is MDHEN, CDR2 SYDVKM, per germline. CDR3 amino acids: CASGLIQRSYEQYF. CDR3 DNA: TGTGCCAGCGGTTTAATCCAGCGCTCCTACGAGCAGTACTTC.

Worth noting for this clonotype: Being one base from a much bigger clone, this may be a read error. V usage is TRBV7-9 and J usage is TRBJ2-1, with D hard to call. This CDR3 has 11 residues. Germline V gene lookup returns CDR1 SEHNR and CDR2 FQNEAQ (reference sequence). The CDR3 DNA is TGTGCCAGAAGCTTAATGAGTGAGCAGTTCTTC. This gives the protein CARSLMSEQFF.

A remark on this clonotype: The missing conserved phenylalanine or tryptophan at the end of this CDR3 makes a read error likely. The genes are TRBV6-5 and TRBJ2-5; D gene uncertain. Germline V lookup: CDR1 MNHEY, CDR2 SVGAGI. V dropped 2 bases and J dropped 4 bases, with 11 bases sitting between them. The CDR3 spans 14 residues. The CDR3 reads CASSYGDGTETQYI. The CDR3 nucleotides read TGTGCCAGCAGTTACGGGGATGGCACAGAGACCCAGTACATC.

With respect to this clonotype: Possible read error: a much larger clone is one base away. The V gene is TRBV29-1, the J gene TRBJ2-5, with D possibly matching TRBD1 (5 bases). Germline V gene data show CDR1 as SQVTM and CDR2 as ANQGSEA. The CDR3 has 12 amino acids. The V and J ends lost 7 bases and 4 bases respectively, with 13 bases between them. This CDR3 is CSGTFGIETQYF. As DNA, the CDR3 is TGCAGCGGGACATTTGGGATAGAGACCCAGTACTTC. The full variable domain, rest sourced from reference TRBV29-1 and TRBJ2-5, is SAVISQKPSRDICQRGTSLTIQCQVDSQVTMMFWYRQQPGQSLTLIATANQGSEATYESGFVIDKFPISRPNLTFSTLTVSNMSPEDSSIYLCSGTFGIETQYFGPGTRLLVL.

This clonotype was counted only a few times. Given a much more abundant clone one base away, this may be a read error. J is TRBJ2-2 and V is TRBV12-3 or TRBV12-4; TRBD2 agrees at 12 bases. J gave up 4 bases and V 4 bases, and 1 base lay outside the gene matches. This CDR3 is 15 amino acids long. Here the CDR3 DNA reads TGTGCCAGCAGTTCTAGCGGGAGGGGCACCGGGGAGCTGTTTTTT. Translating it yields CASSSSGRGTGELFF.

In the case of this clonotype: This could be a read error, since a much larger clone is one nucleotide away. The V gene is TRBV6-6, the J gene TRBJ2-1; maybe TRBD2 (5 bases). This CDR3 contains 14 residues. Germline V gene data show CDR1 as MNHNY and CDR2 as SVGAGI (reference sequence). CDR3 DNA sequence: TGTGCCAGCAGTTACTCGATAGACTACGATGAGCAGTTCTTC. It yields the protein CASSYSIDYDEQFF.

V is TRBV11-2 and J is TRBJ2-2; TRBD1 aligns across 7 bases. There are 17 residues in the CDR3. The germline CDR1 and CDR2 sequences are SGHAT and FQNNGV. The J segment lost 6 bases and the V segment lost 4 bases, leaving 14 bases of the junction unmatched. CDR3: CASSSSRGTVLAGELFF. The CDR3 nucleotides are TGTGCCAGCAGCTCGAGCAGGGGGACCGTCTTAGCCGGGGAGCTGTTTTTT.

This clonotype has a handful of counts. Lacking the conserved final phenylalanine or tryptophan, this CDR3 likely reflects a read error. The V and J genes are TRBV7-9 and TRBJ2-1; TRBD2 aligns across 9 bases. This CDR3 spans 15 amino acids. Germline loops: CDR1 SEHNR, CDR2 FQNEAQ (reference sequence). J gave up 4 bases and V 5 bases, and 6 bases lay outside the gene matches. This CDR3 is CASSVPGLAYNEQFS. In DNA, the CDR3 is TGTGCCAGCAGCGTTCCGGGACTAGCTTACAATGAGCAGTTCTCC.

This chain links TRBV2 with TRBJ1-6, with D tentatively TRBD1 (6 bases). Trimming removed 4 bases from V and 7 bases from J, with 17 bases in between. The germline V gene encodes CDR1 SNHLY and CDR2 FYNNEI. The CDR3 extends over 16 amino acids. The CDR3 loop reads CASSALRGTRNSPLHF. The CDR3 DNA reads as TGTGCCAGCAGTGCTCTCAGGGGCACGAGGAATTCACCCCTCCACTTT.

By share of the sample, this clonotype is medium-sized. The CDR3 sequence is CSAQTSGGKEETQYF. The CDR3 DNA reads TGCAGTGCCCAGACTAGCGGGGGGAAAGAAGAGACCCAGTACTTC. The chain recombines TRBV20-1 with TRBJ2-5, with TRBD2 matching 13 bases. The junction had 7 bases not matched to a gene; V was cut back by 6 bases and J by 3 bases. The CDR3 loop spans 15 amino acids. Germline CDR1 is DFQATT and CDR2 is SNEGSKA (reference sequence).

In regard to this clonotype: One junction end does not reproduce the germline sequence, and a read error may be involved. The gene calls are TRBV29-1 and TRBJ2-7; D gene ambiguous. Germline values: CDR1 SQVTM, CDR2 ANQGSEA. CDR3 length: 14 amino acids. DNA of the CDR3: TGCAGCGTCGAAGAGTGTGGCTCCGCCTACGAGCAGTACTTC. Translation gives CSVEECGSAYEQYF.

In the case of this clonotype: At one end the junction does not follow the germline gene, possibly because of a read error. The CDR3 here is CSAVAGALETQYF. In DNA form, the CDR3 reads TGCAGCGCAGTAGCGGGGGCTTTGGAGACACAGTACTTC. This chain connects TRBV29-1 to TRBJ2-5; 9 bases line up with TRBD2. The CDR3 extends over 13 amino acids. Germline assignment: CDR1 SQVTM and CDR2 ANQGSEA. Drawing the rest from reference TRBV29-1 and TRBJ2-5, the complete variable domain is SAVISQKPSRDICQRGTSLTIQCQVDSQVTMMFWYRQQPGQSLTLIATANQGSEATYESGFVIDKFPISRPNLTFSTLTVSNMSPEDSSIYLCSAVAGALETQYFGPGTRLLVL.

The J gene is TRBJ1-2, the V gene TRBV5-1, with TRBD1 as a possible D gene (5 bases). V was trimmed by 3 bases and J by 6 bases, leaving 12 bases between them. Germline assignment: CDR1 SGHRS and CDR2 YFSETQ. The CDR3 sequence is 13 residues long. CDR3 in amino acids: CASSSARENGYTF. CDR3 bases: TGCGCCAGCAGCTCGGCCAGGGAGAATGGCTACACCTTC.

About this clonotype: A much bigger clone sits one base away, suggesting this may be a read error. The chain uses TRBV6-1 and TRBJ2-4; D is perhaps TRBD2 (5 bases). CDR1 is MNHNS and CDR2 is SASEGT in the germline V gene. This CDR3 spans 19 amino acids. Written as DNA, the CDR3 is TGTGCCAGCAGTGAATTGGTGGCAGTTCCTCGGGGTGCCAACAACATTCAGTACTTC. This codes for CASSELVAVPRGANNIQYF.

About this clonotype: The junction differs from germline at one of its ends, possibly a read error. The chain recombines TRBV6-5 with TRBJ1-1; 7 bases are a match to TRBD1. CDR3 size: 17 residues. Germline assignment: CDR1 MNHEY and CDR2 SVGAGI. This CDR3 is CDSGFKAPGQMNTEAFF. In DNA form, the CDR3 reads TGTGACAGCGGTTTCAAGGCCCCGGGACAGATGAACACTGAAGCTTTCTTT.

This clonotype was observed many times. This chain links TRBV12-3 or TRBV12-4 with TRBJ1-5; 7 nucleotides agree with TRBD1. This CDR3 contains 14 residues. The V gene end was trimmed by 3 bases and the J gene end by 6 bases; junction bases not matched to a gene: 5. The CDR3 is CASSFGQAGQPQHF. Written as DNA, the CDR3 is TGTGCCAGCAGTTTTGGACAGGCTGGTCAGCCCCAGCATTTT.

This clonotype was observed at least ten times. The genes are TRBV5-5 and TRBJ2-5, with TRBD2 as a possible D gene (6 bases). From germline, CDR1 is SGHKS and CDR2 YYEKEE (reference sequence). This CDR3 region has 15 residues. With 4 bases removed from V and 4 bases from J, the gap between germline ends came to 17 bases. CDR3 loop: CASSTEGRYGETQYF. The CDR3 nucleotides read TGTGCCAGCAGCACGGAGGGCCGGTATGGAGAGACCCAGTACTTC.

Notes on this clonotype: A read error is possible here, since a much larger clone lies one base away. CDR3 DNA: TGTGCCAGCAGCGCGGACTTGAGCACAGATACGCAGTATTTT. Protein sequence: CASSADLSTDTQYF. The chain combines TRBV5-4 with TRBJ2-3, with a weak D call TRBD2 (5 bases). The CDR3 has 14 residues. Germline V CDR1 and CDR2: SGHNT, YYREEE (reference sequence). V gave up 4 bases and J gave up 0 bases, with 9 bases separating them.

Remarks on this clonotype: With a much larger clone just one base away, this may be a read error. The rearrangement joins TRBV29-1 to TRBJ2-4; 7 bases are a match to TRBD2. The CDR3 spans 12 residues. Germline CDR1 and CDR2: SQVTM and ANQGSEA. Written as DNA, the CDR3 is TGCAGAGTTGGGGACTATCAAAACATTCAGTACTTC. It yields the protein CRVGDYQNIQYF.

V gene TRBV5-6 combines with J gene TRBJ1-5; maybe TRBD1 (6 bases). The CDR3 runs to 14 residues. From germline, CDR1 is SGHDT and CDR2 YYEEEE. Trimming took off 4 bases at V and 2 bases at J, with 10 bases between the two ends. The CDR3 reads CASSRRTGNQPQHF. The CDR3 region has the DNA TGTGCCAGCAGCAGACGGACAGGCAATCAGCCCCAGCATTTT.